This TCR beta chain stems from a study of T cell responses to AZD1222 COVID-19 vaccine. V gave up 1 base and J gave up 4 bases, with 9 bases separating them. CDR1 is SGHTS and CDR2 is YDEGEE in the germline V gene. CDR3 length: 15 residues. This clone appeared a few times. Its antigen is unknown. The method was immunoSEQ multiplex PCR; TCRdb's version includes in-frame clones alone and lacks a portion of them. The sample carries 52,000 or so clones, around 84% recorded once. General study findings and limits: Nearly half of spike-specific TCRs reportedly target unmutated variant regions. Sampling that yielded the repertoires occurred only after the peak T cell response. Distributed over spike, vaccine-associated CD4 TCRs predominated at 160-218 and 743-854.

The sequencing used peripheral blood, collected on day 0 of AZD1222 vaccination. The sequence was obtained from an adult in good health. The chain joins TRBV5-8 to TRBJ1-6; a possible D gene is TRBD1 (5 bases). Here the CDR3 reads CASSLLGRYNSPLHF. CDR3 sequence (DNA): TGTGCCAGCAGCTTGTTGGGACGATATAATTCACCCCTCCACTTT.